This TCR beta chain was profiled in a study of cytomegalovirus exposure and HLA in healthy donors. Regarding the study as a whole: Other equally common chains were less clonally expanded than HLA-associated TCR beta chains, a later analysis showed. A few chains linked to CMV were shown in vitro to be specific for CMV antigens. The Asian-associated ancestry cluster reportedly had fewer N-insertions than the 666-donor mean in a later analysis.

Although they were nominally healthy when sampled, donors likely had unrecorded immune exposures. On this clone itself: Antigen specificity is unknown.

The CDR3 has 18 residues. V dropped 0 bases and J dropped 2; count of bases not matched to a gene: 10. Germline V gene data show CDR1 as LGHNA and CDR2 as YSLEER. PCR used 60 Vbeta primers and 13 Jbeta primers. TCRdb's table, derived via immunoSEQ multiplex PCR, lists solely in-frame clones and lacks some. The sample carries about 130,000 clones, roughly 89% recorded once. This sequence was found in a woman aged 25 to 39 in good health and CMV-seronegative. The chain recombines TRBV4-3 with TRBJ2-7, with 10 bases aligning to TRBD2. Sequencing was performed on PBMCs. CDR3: CASSQERSGRAYAYEQYF. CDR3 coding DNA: TGCGCCAGCAGCCAAGAGAGAAGCGGGAGGGCTTATGCCTACGAGCAGTACTTC.